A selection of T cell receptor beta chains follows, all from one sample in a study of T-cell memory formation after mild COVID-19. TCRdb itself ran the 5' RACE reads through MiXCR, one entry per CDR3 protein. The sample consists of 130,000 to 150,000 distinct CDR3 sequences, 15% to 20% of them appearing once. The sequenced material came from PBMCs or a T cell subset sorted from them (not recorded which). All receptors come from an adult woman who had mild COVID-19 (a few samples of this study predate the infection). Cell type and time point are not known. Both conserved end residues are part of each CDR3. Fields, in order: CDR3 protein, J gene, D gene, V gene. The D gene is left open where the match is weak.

CATNDRANTGELFF | TRBJ2-2 | TRBD1 | TRBV24-1
CSARDGPSNQPQHF | TRBJ1-5 | . | TRBV20-1
CASSLGVRGEQYF | TRBJ2-7 | . | TRBV5-5
CAISDPTDTQYF | TRBJ2-3 | . | TRBV10-3
CAWSVQSGGYEQYF | TRBJ2-7 | TRBD2 | TRBV30
CASITPGVSYEQYF | TRBJ2-7 | . | TRBV6-6
CASSSPAGFSNSPLHF | TRBJ1-6 | . | TRBV7-9
CASSLAGQSIQYF | TRBJ2-4 | . | TRBV5-6
CASSPQGGSTEAFF | TRBJ1-1 | . | TRBV11-2
CAWRQGGLTDTQYF | TRBJ2-3 | . | TRBV30
CASTSLAGVSSLTDTQYF | TRBJ2-3 | . | TRBV21-1